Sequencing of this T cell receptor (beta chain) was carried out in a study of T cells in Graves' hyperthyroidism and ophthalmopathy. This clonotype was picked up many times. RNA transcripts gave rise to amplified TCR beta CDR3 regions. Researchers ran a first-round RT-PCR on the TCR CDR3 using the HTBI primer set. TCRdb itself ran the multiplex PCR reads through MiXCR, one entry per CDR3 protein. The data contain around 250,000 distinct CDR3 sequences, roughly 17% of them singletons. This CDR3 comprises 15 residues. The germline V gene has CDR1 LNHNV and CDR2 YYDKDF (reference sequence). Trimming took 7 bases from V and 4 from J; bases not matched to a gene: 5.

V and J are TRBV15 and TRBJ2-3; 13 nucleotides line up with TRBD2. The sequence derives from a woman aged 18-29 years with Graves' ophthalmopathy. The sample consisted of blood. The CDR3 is CATKTSGGAADTQYF. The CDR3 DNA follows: TGTGCCACCAAAACTAGCGGGGGGGCAGCAGATACGCAGTATTTT.